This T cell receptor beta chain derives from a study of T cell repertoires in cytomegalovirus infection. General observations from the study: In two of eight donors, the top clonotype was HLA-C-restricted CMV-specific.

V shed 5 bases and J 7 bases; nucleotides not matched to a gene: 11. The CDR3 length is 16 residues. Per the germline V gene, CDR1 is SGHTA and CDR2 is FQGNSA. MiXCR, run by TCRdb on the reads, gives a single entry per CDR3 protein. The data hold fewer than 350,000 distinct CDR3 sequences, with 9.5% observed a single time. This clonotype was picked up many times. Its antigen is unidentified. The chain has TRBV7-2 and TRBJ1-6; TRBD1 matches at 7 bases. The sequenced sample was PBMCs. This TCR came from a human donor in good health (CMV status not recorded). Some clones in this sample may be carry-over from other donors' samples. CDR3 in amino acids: CASSVIPGQLNSPLHF. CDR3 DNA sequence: TGTGCCAGCAGCGTTATCCCGGGACAGCTCAATTCACCCCTCCACTTT.